Sequencing of this TCR beta chain was carried out in a study of blood T cell repertoires in COVID-19. This clone appeared a single time. The V end was cut by 10 bases, the J end by 4 bases, with 22 bases between. The CDR3 runs 15 residues. The germline CDR1 and CDR2 sequences are SNHLY and FYNNEI. Authors' analysis steps: Reference gene primer amplification yielded estimated nucleated cell counts. Assay used: immunoSEQ multiplex PCR; TCRdb lists only in-frame clones, some missing. The V and J calls and the clone size are those of that table, but D and trimming were determined from the DNA. The sample carries a few hundred thousand clones, around 91% recorded once.

The V gene is TRBV2, the J gene TRBJ1-2; no firm D call. The sequencing sample was made of PBMCs or T cells enriched from blood (not recorded which). The sequence derives from a woman under 30 in a cohort exposed to, infected with or recovered from COVID-19 (not recorded which). The CDR3 loop is CATPRGRESSYGYTF. CDR3 nucleotides: TGTGCCACCCCTCGGGGAAGGGAATCTAGCTATGGCTACACCTTC.